These 14 T cell receptor beta chains share one sample of origin, sequenced in a study of blood T cells in healthy people across ages. Then a second PCR, running about 6 to 12 cycles, was carried out with a sample-barcoded 5' primer and a J-beta primer mix. From the 5' RACE reads, TCRdb called clonotypes with MiXCR, one entry per CDR3 protein. The data contain 850,000 to 1,000,000 distinct CDR3 sequences, roughly 43% of them singletons. Sequencing used blood. The origin of the receptors is a man aged 25 to 45 in good health.

This chain uses TRBV24-1 with TRBJ1-1, with D uncertain. The V and J ends lost 8 bases and 0 bases respectively, with 9 bases between them. This CDR3 contains 13 residues. Germline V lookup: CDR1 KGHDR, CDR2 SFDVKD. The CDR3 protein is CATMPGLNTEAFF. The CDR3 DNA follows: TGTGCCACCATGCCCGGATTGAACACTGAAGCTTTCTTT.

The chain links TRBV7-2 to TRBJ1-2; the D is unclear. This CDR3 has 13 residues. V lost 7 bases and J 6 bases, leaving 15 bases between the germline ends. Germline CDR1 reads SGHTA; CDR2 reads FQGNSA. In DNA, the CDR3 is TGTGCCAGCATCTGGGCGGAAGGTGATGGCTACACCTTC. It codes for CASIWAEGDGYTF.

This rearrangement joins TRBV20-1 to TRBJ1-1; 7 nucleotides agree with TRBD1. The germline gives CDR1 DFQATT, CDR2 SNEGSKA (reference sequence). CDR3 length equals 13 residues. The ends lost 2 bases at V and 7 bases at J; junction bases unmatched: 7. The CDR3: CSARRGLFDEAFF. CDR3 DNA sequence: TGCAGTGCTAGAAGGGGGCTATTTGATGAAGCTTTCTTT.

This chain connects TRBV4-1 to TRBJ2-7; 7 nucleotides line up with TRBD2. The J segment lost 0 bases and the V segment lost 0 bases, leaving 2 bases of the junction unmatched. CDR3 size: 15 residues. Germline V gene lookup returns CDR1 MGHRA and CDR2 YSYEKL. Here the CDR3 reads CASSQEERDSYEQYF. CDR3 nucleotide sequence: TGCGCCAGCAGCCAAGAGGAGCGGGACTCCTACGAGCAGTACTTC.

This chain uses TRBV5-1 with TRBJ2-1, with 11 bases identical to TRBD2. Germline assignment: CDR1 SGHRS and CDR2 YFSETQ. The CDR3 is 14 residues long. V was pared by 7 bases and J by 6 bases, with 6 bases of the junction left unmatched. The CDR3 loop reads CASCSGGAGNEQFF. CDR3 nucleotide sequence: TGCGCCAGCTGTAGCGGGGGGGCTGGCAATGAGCAGTTCTTC.

This clonotype was seen a few times. The chain combines TRBV11-2 with TRBJ2-7; 7 bases map to TRBD1. CDR3 size: 14 residues. Germline-derived CDR1 and CDR2 are SGHAT and FQNNGV. The trim removed 2 bases at V and 8 bases at J, leaving 9 bases unmatched. CDR3 loop: CASSLKGQPGQQYF. As DNA, the CDR3 is TGTGCCAGCAGCTTAAAGGGACAGCCCGGTCAGCAGTACTTC.

The chain is built from TRBV29-1 and TRBJ2-7, with 8 bases fitting TRBD1. Germline V gene data show CDR1 as SQVTM and CDR2 as ANQGSEA. There are 14 residues in the CDR3. Trimming cost V 4 bases and J 2 bases; bases outside gene matches: 7. CDR3 sequence reads: CSVVPGQDAYEQYF. The CDR3 region has the DNA TGCAGCGTTGTACCGGGACAGGACGCCTACGAGCAGTACTTC.

This chain connects TRBV29-1 to TRBJ1-4, with D uncertain. The CDR3 has 11 residues. V lost 6 bases and J 0 bases, leaving 2 bases between the germline ends. Germline-derived CDR1 and CDR2 are SQVTM and ANQGSEA. CDR3 protein: CSVTTNEKLFF. The DNA of the CDR3 is TGCAGCGTAACAACTAATGAAAAACTGTTTTTT.

The chain combines TRBV5-1 with TRBJ1-2; no firm D call. The CDR3 covers 14 residues. V shed 4 bases and J shed 0 bases, with 10 bases lying between them. Per the germline V gene, CDR1 is SGHRS and CDR2 is YFSETQ. The CDR3 nucleotides read TGCGCCAGCAGCCCGGCCGCGCCTAACTATGGCTACACCTTC. Encoded protein: CASSPAAPNYGYTF.

The chain employs TRBV5-1 and TRBJ1-1, with D maybe TRBD1 (6 bases). The germline CDR1 and CDR2 sequences are SGHRS and YFSETQ. V was shortened by 0 bases and J by 3 bases, with 15 bases between the two germline ends. CDR3 length: 16 residues. DNA of the CDR3: TGCGCCAGCAGCTTGGCTCCACAGGGTTTGGACACTGAAGCTTTCTTT. It specifies CASSLAPQGLDTEAFF. Full variable domain (remainder filled in from reference TRBV5-1 and TRBJ1-1): KAGVTQTPRYLIKTRGQQVTLSCSPISGHRSVSWYQQTPGQGLQFLFEYFSETQRNKGNFPGRFSGRQFSNSRSEMNVSTLELGDSALYLCASSLAPQGLDTEAFFGQGTRLTVV.

J is TRBJ1-2 and V is TRBV25-1; no clear D gene. Germline CDR1 is MGHDK and CDR2 is SYGVNS. The CDR3 extends over 15 amino acids. V lost 5 bases and J 0 bases, leaving 13 bases between the germline ends. CDR3 region: CASSLSDGTNYGYTF. DNA of the CDR3: TGTGCCAGCAGTTTATCGGACGGGACTAACTATGGCTACACCTTC.

The genes are TRBV29-1 and TRBJ2-7, with 9 bases lining up with TRBD2. Germline V CDR1 and CDR2: SQVTM, ANQGSEA. The V and J ends lost 2 bases and 0 bases, in that order; junction bases with no gene match: 2. The CDR3 covers 14 residues. The CDR3 nucleotides are TGCAGCGTTGAACTAGCGGGGAGCTCCTACGAGCAGTACTTC. It codes for CSVELAGSSYEQYF.

The sample holds many counts of this clonotype. V gene TRBV4-2 combines with J gene TRBJ2-7; no definite D call. Germline values: CDR1 LGHNA, CDR2 YNFKEQ. The CDR3 length is 14 residues. Deletions cut 2 bases from V and 2 bases from J, with 10 bases between. CDR3 bases: TGTGCCAGCAGCCAATCTGCGGTTACCTACGAGCAGTACTTC. Protein product: CASSQSAVTYEQYF.

V usage is TRBV7-9 and J usage is TRBJ2-1, with D possibly TRBD1 on 8 matching bases. The CDR3 is 17 amino acids. V lost 5 bases to trimming and J lost 0 bases, with 17 bases between them. CDR1 and CDR2 (germline): SEHNR, FQNEAQ (reference sequence). The CDR3 nucleotides read TGTGCCAGCAGCCCAGCGGGACAGGAAAGCTCCTACAATGAGCAGTTCTTC. Protein product: CASSPAGQESSYNEQFF.